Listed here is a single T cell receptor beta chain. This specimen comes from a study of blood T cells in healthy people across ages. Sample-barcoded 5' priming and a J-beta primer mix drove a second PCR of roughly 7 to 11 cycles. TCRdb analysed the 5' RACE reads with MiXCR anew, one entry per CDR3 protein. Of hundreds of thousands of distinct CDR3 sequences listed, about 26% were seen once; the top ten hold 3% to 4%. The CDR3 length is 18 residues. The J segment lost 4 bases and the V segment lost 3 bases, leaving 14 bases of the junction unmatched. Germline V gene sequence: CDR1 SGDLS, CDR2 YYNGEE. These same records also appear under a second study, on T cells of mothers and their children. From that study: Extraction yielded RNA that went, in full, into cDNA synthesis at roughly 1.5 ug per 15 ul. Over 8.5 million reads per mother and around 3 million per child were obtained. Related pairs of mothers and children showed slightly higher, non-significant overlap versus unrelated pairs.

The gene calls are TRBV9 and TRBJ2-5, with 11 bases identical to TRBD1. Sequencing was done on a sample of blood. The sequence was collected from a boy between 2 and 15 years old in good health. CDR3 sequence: CASSAGGMGQGVRETQYF. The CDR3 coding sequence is TGTGCCAGCAGCGCCGGGGGGATGGGACAGGGGGTAAGAGAGACCCAGTACTTC.